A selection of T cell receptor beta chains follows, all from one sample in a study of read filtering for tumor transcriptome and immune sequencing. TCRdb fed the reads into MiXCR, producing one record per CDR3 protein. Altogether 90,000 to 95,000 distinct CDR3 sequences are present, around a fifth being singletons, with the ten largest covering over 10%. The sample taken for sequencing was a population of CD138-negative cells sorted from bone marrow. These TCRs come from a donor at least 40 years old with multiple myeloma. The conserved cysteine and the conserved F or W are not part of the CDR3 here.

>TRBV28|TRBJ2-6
ASSFSRASGANVLT
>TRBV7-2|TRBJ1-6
ASSPGQYSPLH
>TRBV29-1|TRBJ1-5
SVSTGWDQPQH
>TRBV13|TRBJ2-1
ASSLAGGTYNEQF
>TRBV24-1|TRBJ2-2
ATSGGGDTGELF
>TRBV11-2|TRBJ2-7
ASSLGTSGFYEQY
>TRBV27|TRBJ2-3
ASSSLAGAGSPQY
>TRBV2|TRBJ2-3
ASSDRMEDTQY
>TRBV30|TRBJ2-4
AWSSGVDIQY
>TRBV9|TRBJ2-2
ASSSSTGASGELF
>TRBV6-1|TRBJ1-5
ASSEGGSSQPQH
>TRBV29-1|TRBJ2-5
SVEGTGRETQY
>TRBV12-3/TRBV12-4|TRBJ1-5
ASSFEGSNQPQH
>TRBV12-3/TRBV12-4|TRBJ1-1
ASRRDNLNTEAF
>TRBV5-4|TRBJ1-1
ASSSGTGGSGTEAF
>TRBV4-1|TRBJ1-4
ASSQGSDPGGEKLF
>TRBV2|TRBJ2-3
ASSGVAASTDTQY
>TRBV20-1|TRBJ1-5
SASPRQGANQPQH
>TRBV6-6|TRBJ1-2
ASNYYGYT
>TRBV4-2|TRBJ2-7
ASSQQQGSHEQY
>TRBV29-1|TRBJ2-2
SVSRGDNTGELF
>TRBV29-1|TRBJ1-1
SVEVGSAF